This TCR beta chain was found in a study of monozygotic twins with inflammatory bowel disease. TCRdb re-called the 5' RACE reads and catalogs CDR3 proteins one per entry, DNA excluded. The sample table includes about 130,000 distinct CDR3 sequences. Germline CDR1 KGHSH, CDR2 LQKENI. The CDR3 loop spans 14 amino acids. Sequenced material: blood. The chain is built from TRBV18 and TRBJ2-1; the D gene TCRdb calls, TRBD1, cannot be checked with no DNA. The TCR comes from a human donor with ulcerative colitis or Crohn's disease, or a healthy co-twin of an affected twin (not recorded which). CDR3 sequence reads: CASSPWRRGDEQFF.